These 19 T cell receptor beta chains were sequenced from one sample in a study of blood T cell repertoires in COVID-19. Sequenced by immunoSEQ multiplex PCR; TCRdb stores in-frame clones only, minus some. The profile shows 150,000 or so clones, 79% of them singletons. The sequenced sample was peripheral blood. The receptor set was obtained from a woman aged 55-69 years with COVID-19, enrolled during active disease.

This clone occurred a few times. At one boundary the junction diverges from the germline segment, which might be a read error. The chain employs TRBV7-7 and TRBJ2-5; weak D call: TRBD2 (6 bases). Per germline, CDR1 SSHAT and CDR2 FNYEAQ (reference sequence). There are 15 residues in the CDR3. CDR3 nucleotide sequence: TGTGCTAGCAGCCAGGGAGGAGCGATCCAAGAGACCCAGTACTTC. It encodes CASSQGGAIQETQYF.

This clone was picked up one time. The chain is built from TRBV6-2 or TRBV6-3 and TRBJ2-7, with 10 nucleotides matching TRBD2. The CDR3 covers 15 residues. V lost 6 bases and J lost 4; bases outside the gene matches: 9. The germline V gene has CDR1 MNHEY and CDR2 SVGEGT. CDR3 nucleotide sequence: TGTGCCAGCAGCCGCCGTCTAGCGGGGGAATACGAGCAGTACGTC. This translates into CASSRRLAGEYEQYV.

The genes are TRBV27 and TRBJ1-4, with unresolved D. The CDR3 has 14 amino acids. From germline, CDR1 is MNHEY and CDR2 SMNVEV (reference sequence). Trimming pared 5 bases from V and 4 bases from J, leaving 11 bases between. This CDR3 is CASSLHGGNEKLFF. In DNA, the CDR3 is TGTGCCAGCAGTCTCCACGGAGGTAATGAAAAACTGTTTTTT.

J is TRBJ2-3 and V is TRBV19, with 8 bases fitting TRBD2. CDR1 is LNHDA and CDR2 is SQIVND in the germline V gene (reference sequence). The ends lost 5 bases at V and 0 bases at J; junction bases unmatched: 4. The CDR3 is made up of 15 amino acids. DNA of the CDR3: TGTGCCAGTAGTCCACTAGCGGTGAGCACAGATACGCAGTATTTT. Translated: CASSPLAVSTDTQYF.

The rearrangement joins TRBV15 to TRBJ2-3; D is uncertain. CDR1 and CDR2 (germline): LNHNV, YYDKDF (reference sequence). This CDR3 is built from 15 residues. Trimming shortened V by 0 bases and J by 0 bases, and 7 bases separated the two germline ends. This CDR3 reads CATSRDGQSTDTQYF. In DNA, the CDR3 is TGTGCCACCAGCAGAGATGGGCAGAGCACAGATACGCAGTATTTT.

In this sample, this clone turned up once. The V and J genes are TRBV27 and TRBJ1-5; tentatively, D is TRBD1 (6 bases). The CDR3 spans 13 residues. Germline CDR1 reads MNHEY; CDR2 reads SMNVEV (reference sequence). The germline V and J ends were trimmed by 6 bases and 6 bases, with 12 bases remaining between them. The DNA for the CDR3 is TGTGCCAGCAGCAGGGGTTCCAGTCAGCCCCAGCATTTT. Encoded protein: CASSRGSSQPQHF.

V is TRBV19 and J is TRBJ2-1; no definite D call. Germline loops: CDR1 LNHDA, CDR2 SQIVND (reference sequence). The CDR3 is made up of 15 amino acids. Trimming took off 7 bases at V and 5 bases at J, with 18 bases between the two ends. The CDR3 spells CASTHPGRVHNEQFF. CDR3 nucleotide sequence: TGTGCCAGTACCCATCCCGGTCGGGTCCACAATGAGCAGTTCTTC. Combining the CDR3 with reference TRBV19 and TRBJ2-1 gives the whole variable domain DGGITQSPKYLFRKEGQNVTLSCEQNLNHDAMYWYRQDPGQGLRLIYYSQIVNDFQKGDIAEGYSVSREKKESFPLTVTSAQKNPTAFYLCASTHPGRVHNEQFFGPGTRLTVL.

This clone was observed a single time. The chain combines TRBV19 with TRBJ2-3; D is unresolved. Germline CDR1 LNHDA, CDR2 SQIVND (reference sequence). This CDR3 comprises 16 residues. V was cut by 6 bases and J by 1 base, with 17 bases left in between. In DNA, the CDR3 is TGTGCCAGTAGCGACCCTCTAGGTCGGCGCACAGATACGCAGTATTTT. This encodes CASSDPLGRRTDTQYF.

This clone was seen more than once but under ten times. This sequence joins TRBV19 and TRBJ1-1; 7 nucleotides line up with TRBD1. Per the germline V gene, CDR1 is LNHDA and CDR2 is SQIVND (reference sequence). V was pared by 2 bases and J by 1 base, with 10 bases of the junction left unmatched. There are 17 residues in the CDR3. This CDR3 is CASSIPSLNRGNTEAFF. CDR3 nucleotides: TGTGCCAGTAGTATACCCTCCTTGAACAGGGGGAACACTGAAGCTTTCTTT. Filled out from reference TRBV19 and TRBJ1-1, the complete variable domain reads DGGITQSPKYLFRKEGQNVTLSCEQNLNHDAMYWYRQDPGQGLRLIYYSQIVNDFQKGDIAEGYSVSREKKESFPLTVTSAQKNPTAFYLCASSIPSLNRGNTEAFFGQGTRLTVV.

This clone was observed a few times. This chain links TRBV6-4 with TRBJ2-5, with TRBD2 matching over 13 bases. V lost 7 bases, J lost 2 bases, and 7 bases stayed unmatched. Germline V CDR1 and CDR2: MRHNA, SNTAGT. This CDR3 has 16 residues. CDR3 protein: CASILPGLAGQETQYF. The CDR3 region has the DNA TGTGCCAGCATTCTTCCGGGACTAGCGGGGCAAGAGACCCAGTACTTC.

The genes are TRBV5-1 and TRBJ1-5, with TRBD1 matching 8 bases. CDR1 and CDR2 from the germline V gene are SGHRS and YFSETQ. The CDR3 is made up of 15 amino acids. V lost 4 bases to trimming and J lost 2 bases; unmatched junction nucleotides: 5. CDR3 region: CASSPGGGGNQPQHF. The CDR3 DNA follows: TGCGCCAGCAGCCCAGGGGGCGGCGGCAATCAGCCCCAGCATTTT.

The genes are TRBV7-9 and TRBJ2-2; D perhaps matches TRBD1 (5 bases). The CDR3 covers 14 residues. V shed 2 bases and J shed 3 bases, with 7 bases lying between them. Germline V gives CDR1 SEHNR, CDR2 FQNEAQ (reference sequence). This CDR3 reads CASSLQGYTGELFF. In DNA, the CDR3 is TGTGCCAGCAGCTTACAGGGCTACACCGGGGAGCTGTTTTTT.

The rearrangement links TRBV5-1 to TRBJ1-1; the match to TRBD1 covers 7 bases. Germline CDR1 reads SGHRS; CDR2 reads YFSETQ. Trimming cost V 0 bases and J 3 bases; bases outside gene matches: 8. The CDR3 consists of 16 residues. CDR3 coding DNA: TGCGCCAGCAGCTTGGTAGGGGGCGTCGGGGACACTGAAGCTTTCTTT. Translated: CASSLVGGVGDTEAFF.

The rearrangement links TRBV11-3 to TRBJ2-1; a possible D gene is TRBD1 (5 bases). V lost 0 bases and J lost 5, with 11 bases in between. This CDR3 spans 15 amino acids. Per germline, CDR1 SGHNT and CDR2 YENEEA. In nucleotides, the CDR3 is TGTGCCAGCAGCTTAGACAGGGATATGGACAATGAGCAGTTCTTC. It codes for CASSLDRDMDNEQFF.

This clone has a handful of counts. This chain uses TRBV28 with TRBJ2-2; no definite D call. In germline, CDR1 is MDHEN, CDR2 SYDVKM. The V and J ends lost 6 bases and 7 bases respectively, with 9 bases between them. CDR3 size: 12 residues. CDR3 sequence (DNA): TGTGCCAGCAGGCCCCCCGGCGGGGAGCTGTTTTTT. Translated, it gives CASRPPGGELFF.

This chain links TRBV4-2 with TRBJ2-7; D is possibly TRBD1 (5 bases). Trimming stripped 0 bases from V and 3 bases from J, with 12 bases between. Germline V gene lookup returns CDR1 LGHNA and CDR2 YNFKEQ. The CDR3 is made up of 15 amino acids. The CDR3: CASSQEGRAIYEQYF. The DNA for the CDR3 is TGTGCCAGCAGCCAAGAGGGCAGGGCGATCTACGAGCAGTACTTC.

This chain joins TRBV5-8 and TRBJ2-7; D perhaps matches TRBD1 (6 bases). The V gene lost 4 bases and the J gene lost 7 bases, with 21 bases spanning the gap. Germline V CDR1 and CDR2: SGHTS, YDEGEE. The CDR3 totals 15 residues. Here the CDR3 DNA reads TGTGCCAGCAGCCCGTACAGGGTTAGCCCCCGTGAGCAGTACTTC. Its protein product is CASSPYRVSPREQYF.

In DNA form, the CDR3 reads TGTGCCAGCAGTCCCCCAATGACAGGGGGACAGTACGTC. Protein: CASSPPMTGGQYV. The chain employs TRBV28 and TRBJ2-7, with TRBD1 matching 9 bases. The CDR3 runs to 13 residues. J was trimmed by 10 bases and V by 5 bases; bases with no gene match: 9. Germline V gene lookup returns CDR1 MDHEN and CDR2 SYDVKM.

The J gene is TRBJ2-3, the V gene TRBV7-8, with D hard to call. V was trimmed by 5 bases and J by 2 bases, leaving 11 bases between them. CDR1 is SGHVS, CDR2 FQNEAQ, per germline. This CDR3 contains 14 residues. CDR3 protein: CASSPNYATDTQYF. The DNA for the CDR3 is TGTGCCAGCAGCCCCAACTATGCCACAGATACGCAGTATTTT. The full variable domain, rest sourced from reference TRBV7-8 and TRBJ2-3, is GAGVSQSPRYKVAKRGQDVALRCDPISGHVSLFWYQQALGQGPEFLTYFQNEAQLDKSGLPSDRFFAERPEGSVSTLKIQRTQQEDSAVYLCASSPNYATDTQYFGPGTRLTVL.